A single sample gave rise to the 26 T cell receptor beta chains below, sequenced in a study of blood T cell repertoires in COVID-19. TCRdb's copy holds only in-frame clones and misses some; the assay was immunoSEQ multiplex PCR. Here the sample spans fewer than 350,000 clones, around 86% being singletons. Sequencing was carried out using PBMCs or T cells enriched from blood (not recorded which). The source of these receptors is a woman between 35 and 50 years old who had recovered from COVID-19.

The rearrangement uses TRBV18 and TRBJ1-3; 10 bases agree with TRBD1. Germline V lookup: CDR1 KGHSH, CDR2 LQKENI. The CDR3 has 17 residues. Unmatched junction bases numbered 8, after V lost 2 bases and J lost 4 bases. The DNA for the CDR3 is TGTGCCAGCTCACCAGTGGGGACAGGGGCAGAAGGAAACACCATATATTTT. Translated: CASSPVGTGAEGNTIYF.

The gene calls are TRBV5-4 and TRBJ2-1, with 8 bases identical to TRBD2. There are 17 residues in the CDR3. CDR1 is SGHNT, CDR2 YYREEE, per germline (reference sequence). Unmatched junction bases numbered 14, after V lost 4 bases and J lost 5 bases. As DNA, the CDR3 is TGTGCCAGCAGCCCCTTCCCGAGCGGGAGCATCGACAATGAGCAGTTCTTC. Protein sequence: CASSPFPSGSIDNEQFF.

The chain joins TRBV19 to TRBJ1-2; D is possibly TRBD1 (6 bases). Per germline, CDR1 LNHDA and CDR2 SQIVND (reference sequence). V lost 9 bases, J lost 8 bases, and 22 bases lay in between. The CDR3 runs 14 residues. The CDR3 region has the DNA TGTGCCAGCGGGGGGGGCCCGCGGCTGGCCGGCTACACCTTC. Amino acid sequence: CASGGGPRLAGYTF.

V and J are TRBV7-6 and TRBJ1-4, with TRBD1 as a possible D gene (5 bases). Trimming took off 0 bases at V and 6 bases at J, with 14 bases between the two ends. The CDR3 loop spans 16 amino acids. Germline lookup yields CDR1 SGHVS and CDR2 FNYEAQ. The CDR3, as DNA: TGTGCCAGCAGCTTAGCGACGGGGGGATTGGATGAAAAACTGTTTTTT. It codes for CASSLATGGLDEKLFF.

This clone showed up just once. The chain carries TRBV5-6 and TRBJ2-1; maybe TRBD2 (6 bases). The CDR3 consists of 18 residues. V lost 5 bases and J 1 base, leaving 22 bases between the germline ends. The germline V gene encodes CDR1 SGHDT and CDR2 YYEEEE. CDR3: CASSGTGRIPLSYNEQFF. In DNA, the CDR3 is TGTGCCAGCAGTGGAACCGGGAGAATCCCTTTGTCCTACAATGAGCAGTTCTTC.

The rearrangement joins TRBV6-2 or TRBV6-3 to TRBJ2-4; 11 bases are shared with TRBD2. After removal of 5 bases from V and 8 bases from J, the junction contained 5 bases not matched to a gene. Germline lookup yields CDR1 MNHEY and CDR2 SVGEGT. The CDR3 is 14 residues long. CDR3 amino acids: CASSNSGRGDIQYF. The CDR3 DNA follows: TGTGCCAGCAGTAATAGCGGGAGGGGTGACATTCAGTACTTC.

The gene calls are TRBV5-5 and TRBJ2-1, with no clear D. V was pared by 1 base and J by 9 bases, with 14 bases between. This CDR3 region has 14 residues. CDR1 SGHKS and CDR2 YYEKEE come from the germline V gene (reference sequence). The CDR3 sequence: CASSLLPGDGEQFF. DNA of the CDR3: TGTGCCAGCAGCTTGTTGCCGGGTGATGGTGAGCAGTTCTTC.

There are a few counts of this clone. V is TRBV18 and J is TRBJ1-1, with 7 bases that match TRBD1. CDR1 and CDR2 from the germline V gene are KGHSH and LQKENI. The CDR3 is 15 amino acids. With V trimmed by 5 bases and J by 6 bases, 12 bases remained unmatched. The CDR3 protein is CASSEDRPSRAEAFF. In DNA form, the CDR3 reads TGTGCCAGCTCAGAGGACAGGCCCTCAAGGGCTGAAGCTTTCTTT.

V is TRBV7-9 and J is TRBJ2-5; D is possibly TRBD2 (6 bases). V shed 5 bases and J shed 1 base, with 8 bases lying between them. This CDR3 has 13 residues. Germline CDR1 SEHNR, CDR2 FQNEAQ (reference sequence). The CDR3 coding sequence is TGTGCCAGCAGCAGGACTACCCAAGAGACCCAGTACTTC. Residues: CASSRTTQETQYF.

The chain has TRBV2 and TRBJ2-1; possible D gene TRBD2, 6 bases. CDR3 length: 12 amino acids. Germline-derived CDR1 and CDR2 are SNHLY and FYNNEI. V lost 10 bases, J lost 12 bases, and 19 bases lay in between. The CDR3 region has the DNA TGTGCCACACGAACTTCGGGGACTTCGCAGTTCTTC. Amino acid sequence: CATRTSGTSQFF.

The gene calls are TRBV27 and TRBJ2-3, with 7 nucleotides matching TRBD2. With V trimmed by 3 bases and J by 2 bases, 5 bases remained unmatched. Germline values: CDR1 MNHEY, CDR2 SMNVEV (reference sequence). CDR3 size: 15 residues. In DNA, the CDR3 is TGTGCCAGCAGTTTTTTCCTAGCGGACACAGATACGCAGTATTTT. Its translation is CASSFFLADTDTQYF.

The J gene is TRBJ1-5, the V gene TRBV7-9; a weak D match, TRBD1 (6 bases). The CDR3 extends over 15 amino acids. From germline, CDR1 is SEHNR and CDR2 FQNEAQ (reference sequence). Trimming took off 5 bases at V and 7 bases at J, with 18 bases between the two ends. In DNA form, the CDR3 reads TGTGCCAGCAGCCCCGGGCGGGGGGCCTCCCAGCCCCAGCATTTT. Translation gives CASSPGRGASQPQHF. Filled out from reference TRBV7-9 and TRBJ1-5, the complete variable domain reads DTGVSQNPRHKITKRGQNVTFRCDPISEHNRLYWYRQTLGQGPEFLTYFQNEAQLEKSRLLSDRFSAERPKGSFSTLEIQRTEQGDSAMYLCASSPGRGASQPQHFGDGTRLSIL.

This chain joins TRBV27 and TRBJ2-3; maybe TRBD1 (6 bases). The CDR3 covers 16 residues. Germline V CDR1 and CDR2: MNHEY, SMNVEV (reference sequence). Deletions cut 0 bases from V and 7 bases from J, with 17 bases between. The CDR3 region is CASSLSTEWGPYTQYF. CDR3 coding DNA: TGTGCCAGCAGTTTATCTACCGAATGGGGGCCCTATACGCAGTATTTT.

This clone has only one observation. V is TRBV2 and J is TRBJ1-6; 7 nucleotides agree with TRBD1. There are 13 residues in the CDR3. In germline, CDR1 is SNHLY, CDR2 FYNNEI. V was pared by 10 bases and J by 7 bases, with 7 bases of the junction left unmatched. CDR3 bases: TGTGCCACCGTGGGACAGCCAAATTCACCCCTCCACTTT. This encodes CATVGQPNSPLHF.

This sequence joins TRBV30 and TRBJ2-7; weak D call: TRBD2 (5 bases). The V end was cut by 3 bases, the J end by 2 bases, with 11 bases between. Germline CDR1 GTSNPN, CDR2 SVGIG (reference sequence). This CDR3 contains 13 residues. CDR3 bases: TGTGCCTGGAGGAACCCCGGGGCCTACGAGCAGTACTTC. It translates to CAWRNPGAYEQYF.

This chain joins TRBV16 and TRBJ2-2, with 7 bases matching TRBD2. Germline values: CDR1 KGHSY, CDR2 FQNENV. The CDR3 runs to 16 residues. V shed 2 bases and J 0 bases; nucleotides not matched to a gene: 3. The CDR3 sequence is CASSQPLAANTGELFF. The CDR3 bases are TGTGCCAGCAGCCAACCTCTAGCGGCGAACACCGGGGAGCTGTTTTTT.

This chain connects TRBV29-1 to TRBJ2-1, with TRBD2 matching 7 bases. The CDR3 runs to 13 residues. Germline lookup yields CDR1 SQVTM and CDR2 ANQGSEA. Trimming at V came to 7 bases and at J to 2 bases, leaving 5 bases not matched to a gene. CDR3 nucleotides: TGCAGCGCCGGGAGGCCACCCTACAATGAGCAGTTCTTC. Its protein product is CSAGRPPYNEQFF.

This chain links TRBV18 with TRBJ2-1; D remains unclear. From germline, CDR1 is KGHSH and CDR2 LQKENI. The CDR3 has 15 amino acids. The V end lost 3 bases, the J end lost 4 bases, and 13 bases lay between the germline ends. The DNA for the CDR3 is TGTGCCAGCTCACCCTTGGCAGATCGATACAATGAGCAGTTCTTC. Translated, it gives CASSPLADRYNEQFF.

This clone was recorded only once. The chain employs TRBV14 and TRBJ1-6; D uncertain. The length of the CDR3 is 15 residues. The V end was cut by 0 bases, the J end by 4 bases, with 7 bases between. Germline V gene lookup returns CDR1 SGHDN and CDR2 FVKESK. CDR3 region: CASSQDGRYNSPLHF. DNA of the CDR3: TGTGCCAGCAGCCAAGATGGGAGGTATAATTCACCCCTCCACTTT.

The chain couples TRBV7-9 to TRBJ2-7; 9 bases match TRBD2. The germline V gene encodes CDR1 SEHNR and CDR2 FQNEAQ (reference sequence). Trimming cost V 4 bases and J 4 bases; bases outside gene matches: 11. The CDR3 totals 16 residues. The CDR3 region has the DNA TGTGCCAGCAGCTCTAGCGGGACCCTCAACCCATACGAGCAGTACTTC. The encoded protein is CASSSSGTLNPYEQYF.

This chain joins TRBV5-1 and TRBJ1-2; 7 nucleotides agree with TRBD1. The trim removed 0 bases at V and 0 bases at J, leaving 5 bases unmatched. Germline loops: CDR1 SGHRS, CDR2 YFSETQ. The CDR3 sequence is 16 residues long. CDR3 DNA: TGCGCCAGCAGCTTGGGACAGGGTATATCTAACTATGGCTACACCTTC. Encoded protein: CASSLGQGISNYGYTF.

The CDR3 nucleotides read TGTGCCAGCAGCCCCTGGCGGGGGAGCACAGATACGCAGTATTTT. Protein sequence: CASSPWRGSTDTQYF. The chain recombines TRBV5-4 with TRBJ2-3; TRBD2 matches at 7 bases. The J segment lost 0 bases and the V segment lost 4 bases, leaving 5 bases of the junction unmatched. The V gene's germline CDR1 is SGHNT and CDR2 YYREEE (reference sequence). This CDR3 has 15 residues.

This clone has more than one count but fewer than ten. The V and J genes are TRBV2 and TRBJ1-2; 8 bases line up with TRBD1. The V gene end was trimmed by 4 bases and the J gene end by 2 bases; junction bases not matched to a gene: 3. This CDR3 is built from 14 residues. Germline loops: CDR1 SNHLY, CDR2 FYNNEI. The CDR3 sequence: CASSAGGRNYGYTF. The DNA of the CDR3 is TGTGCCAGCAGTGCAGGGGGCAGGAACTATGGCTACACCTTC.

This chain connects TRBV10-3 to TRBJ1-1, with 7 bases lining up with TRBD1. The CDR3 covers 16 residues. Germline values: CDR1 ENHRY, CDR2 SYGVKD. The V gene end was trimmed by 2 bases and the J gene end by 1 base; junction bases not matched to a gene: 7. The CDR3 protein is CAISETGQRANTEAFF. In nucleotides, the CDR3 is TGTGCCATCAGTGAGACGGGACAGAGGGCGAACACTGAAGCTTTCTTT.

CDR3 sequence reads: CASSQLPGLAPYNEQFF. The CDR3 DNA reads as TGCGCCAGCAGCCAACTTCCCGGACTAGCACCTTACAATGAGCAGTTCTTC. The chain joins TRBV4-1 to TRBJ2-1; 8 bases line up with TRBD2. The CDR3 contains 17 residues. In germline, CDR1 is MGHRA, CDR2 YSYEKL. Trimming at V came to 2 bases and at J to 4 bases, leaving 10 bases not matched to a gene.

This sequence joins TRBV30 and TRBJ1-5; D is perhaps TRBD1 (5 bases). Per the germline V gene, CDR1 is GTSNPN and CDR2 is SVGIG (reference sequence). The CDR3 sequence is 13 residues long. Trimming took off 1 base at V and 4 bases at J, with 8 bases between the two ends. CDR3 sequence (DNA): TGTGCCTGGAGTGGACAGATTAATCAGCCCCAGCATTTT. This codes for CAWSGQINQPQHF.